This TCR beta chain was sequenced for a study of naive and memory T cell subsets. In its sample, this clonotype was seen many times. The library had UMIs added by 3' ligation of an oligonucleotide to TCR cDNA. Whole blood, roughly 2.5 ml, came from adult healthy volunteers. Reverse transcription used DNase-treated unsorted total RNA, aiming for roughly 1 to 1,100 ng. Amplification of ligated cDNA took four PCR rounds with SP2 and nested alpha and beta constant primers. Reverse transcription of blood and skin TCR RNA was primed at alpha and beta constant regions. From the 5' RACE reads, TCRdb called clonotypes with MiXCR, one entry per CDR3 protein. In the table there are some 60,000 distinct CDR3 sequences, less than 10% of which are singletons. The CDR3 spans 15 residues. Germline V CDR1 and CDR2: SGHDT, YYEEEE. Trimming took 4 bases from V and 2 from J, leaving 15 bases between them.

The rearrangement joins TRBV5-6 to TRBJ1-2, with D uncertain. This receptor was obtained from a female donor in good health. The CDR3 sequence is CASSGVERPNYGYTF. The CDR3 DNA follows: TGTGCCAGCAGCGGAGTGGAACGACCGAACTATGGCTACACCTTC.